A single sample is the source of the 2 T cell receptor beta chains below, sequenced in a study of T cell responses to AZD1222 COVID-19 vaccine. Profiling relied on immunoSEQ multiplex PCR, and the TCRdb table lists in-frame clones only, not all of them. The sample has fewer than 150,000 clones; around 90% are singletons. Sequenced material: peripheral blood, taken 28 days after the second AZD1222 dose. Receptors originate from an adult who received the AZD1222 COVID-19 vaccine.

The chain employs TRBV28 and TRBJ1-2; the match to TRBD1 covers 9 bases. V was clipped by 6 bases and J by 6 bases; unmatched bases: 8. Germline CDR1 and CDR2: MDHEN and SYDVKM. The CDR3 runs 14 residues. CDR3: CASRTTGGADGYTF. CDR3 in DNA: TGTGCCAGCAGGACTACAGGGGGCGCGGATGGCTACACCTTC.

CDR3 DNA sequence: TGTGCCAGCTCACCTTCCGCCGTGAGGGAGCAGTACTTC. It is translated as CASSPSAVREQYF. The rearrangement joins TRBV18 to TRBJ2-7; D remains ambiguous. This CDR3 spans 13 amino acids. The V gene lost 3 bases and the J gene lost 7 bases, with 13 bases spanning the gap. Germline-derived CDR1 and CDR2 are KGHSH and LQKENI.